This T cell receptor beta chain was retrieved from a study of blood T cell repertoires in COVID-19 (dated by TCRdb to the early 2020s). Turning to the overall study: Samples covering the acute and convalescent phases of COVID-19 were provided by collaborators in the United States, Italy and Spain. The prospective study material was composed of cDNA or gDNA derived from T cells, B-cell-depleted T cells, or PBMCs. Subjects who had been exposed to COVID-19, were actively infected with it, or had recovered from it provided the deeply sampled blood TCRbeta repertoires that made up the dataset. A freely available public database, intended as a resource for researchers studying the immune response to SARS-CoV-2, is where the repertoires were released. The samples were drawn from the first 160 participants of the ongoing ImmuneRACE study and from 1,254 subjects provided by 6 global collaborators. A de-identified subject ID, COVID-19 status, age in years and sex were almost always included in the sample metadata. Where HLA class I and class II types were available, the types were taken from metadata supplied by the sample provider, not from assay-based typing. Results and caveats for the whole study, not just this receptor: The amount of clinical and demographic metadata varied by source and participant and was provided uncurated.

The collaborating institutions used their own protocols to collect whole blood in K2EDTA tubes. For TCRbeta analysis, collaborator samples were shipped as frozen whole blood, as isolated PBMCs, or as DNA extracted from either sample type. TCRbeta CDR3 regions were amplified from genomic DNA by means of the immunoSEQ Assay, a bias-controlled multiplex PCR. Concerning the study's data processing: Within the assay, amplification of reference gene primers was used to estimate how many nucleated cells each sample contained. To quantify the absolute abundance of each unique TCRbeta CDR3 rearrangement, sequence reads were collapsed and filtered. For each sample, productive Simpson clonality was calculated as the square root of Simpson's diversity index over productive rearrangements. Here the immuneACCESS table is served through TCRdb, limited to in-frame sequences with V and J called. Missing clones are a known gap in these copies; in checked studies unresolved V genes cover under half, and the rest lacks a known reason. That table furnishes V, J and clone size, whereas the DNA furnished D and trimming. This sample gives roughly 220,000 clones in total; 85% to 90% of them show up just once. Clones ranked in the top ten supply about 6% of the sample.

V is shortened by 0 bases, J by 8 bases, and the region joining them spans 3 bases. The CDR3 holds 11 amino acids from the cysteine to the phenylalanine. The only DNA kept is the CDR3, 33 bases in frame from the first base. CDR1 SGDLS and CDR2 YYNGEE are derived from the germline V gene. A remark on this clone: Its antigen is still unknown. No much larger clone exists at a distance of one base, and base qualities are not known.

The V gene is TRBV9 and the J gene is TRBJ2-1, with the D gene too uncertain to name. This receptor was identified in a man older than 75 with acute or convalescent COVID-19. Material for sequencing was peripheral blood. The DNA sequence is given as TGTGCCAGCAGCGTAGGCGATGAGCAGTTCTTC. This codes for CASSVGDEQFF.